This TCR beta chain was sequenced for a study of beta chain features in type 1 diabetes. Whole-study results and caveats: Moderately but significantly shorter TCRB CDR3s were found in Type 1 diabetes patients in all four CD4+ subsets.

For this clone: The antigen is undetermined.

Every bit of the isolated RNA underwent reverse transcription, so sequencing read expressed TCRB transcripts. Using immunoSEQ multiplex PCR, the repertoire was profiled, and TCRdb retains in-frame clones only, with some absent. This table has fewer than 450,000 clones, 13% appearing once. Trimming shortened V by 0 bases and J by 5 bases, and 16 bases separated the two germline ends. CDR3 length: 16 residues. Germline-derived CDR1 and CDR2 are LNHNV and YYDKDF (reference sequence). The receptor was isolated from a woman aged 18-35 years with type 1 diabetes. This sequence joins TRBV15 and TRBJ2-5, with D possibly matching TRBD1 (5 bases). Source material: naive CD4+ T cells from blood. This CDR3 is CATSREGVGLGETQYF. The CDR3 DNA is TGTGCCACCAGCAGAGAAGGGGTCGGCCTCGGGGAGACCCAGTACTTC.